These 12 T cell receptor beta chains came from one sample sequenced in a study of T cell responses to AZD1222 COVID-19 vaccine. Clones were sequenced by immunoSEQ multiplex PCR, and TCRdb holds only the in-frame ones, with some missing. The top ten clones hold under 8% of a sample with some 150,000 clones, around 85% of them seen once. Source: peripheral blood, taken after recovery from COVID-19. Every receptor here comes from an adult who had recovered from COVID-19.

This chain joins TRBV2 and TRBJ2-1; 8 nucleotides agree with TRBD2. V was pared by 10 bases and J by 8 bases, with 10 bases of the junction left unmatched. CDR3 length: 13 amino acids. CDR1 is SNHLY, CDR2 FYNNEI, per germline. CDR3 region: CATERGILDEQFF. CDR3 bases: TGTGCCACAGAGCGGGGGATCTTAGATGAGCAGTTCTTC.

The genes are TRBV7-9 and TRBJ2-5; no definite D call. The CDR3 sequence is 16 residues long. In germline, CDR1 is SEHNR, CDR2 FQNEAQ (reference sequence). V dropped 2 bases and J dropped 1 base, with 14 bases sitting between them. The CDR3 nucleotides are TGTGCCAGCAGCTTAAAAGGGCAGCCCAGCCAAGAGACCCAGTACTTC. This sequence encodes CASSLKGQPSQETQYF.

The chain couples TRBV9 to TRBJ2-1; tentatively, D is TRBD2 (6 bases). Trimming stripped 4 bases from V and 0 bases from J, with 17 bases between. The germline CDR1 and CDR2 sequences are SGDLS and YYNGEE. There are 17 residues in the CDR3. CDR3 nucleotide sequence: TGTGCCAGCAGCCCTTCCGGGACTCTCCTCTCCTACAATGAGCAGTTCTTC. As protein: CASSPSGTLLSYNEQFF.

The CDR3 nucleotides read TGTGCCAGCAGTTACTCAGGGACGGGAATCAACTATGGCTACACCTTC. Amino acids: CASSYSGTGINYGYTF. The rearrangement joins TRBV6-2 or TRBV6-3 to TRBJ1-2; tentative D call: TRBD1 (5 bases). V lost 0 bases, J lost 2 bases, and 13 bases lay in between. Germline CDR1 and CDR2: MNHEY and SVGEGT. This CDR3 spans 16 amino acids.

The CDR3 nucleotides read TGTGCCAGCAGTGATTCAGGGGCGACAACTAATGAAAAACTGTTTTTT. Its protein product is CASSDSGATTNEKLFF. V is TRBV25-1 and J is TRBJ1-4; D is perhaps TRBD1 (6 bases). The CDR3 is 16 residues long. Germline CDR1 MGHDK, CDR2 SYGVNS. The V end lost 3 bases, the J end lost 0 bases, and 11 bases lay between the germline ends.

V is TRBV11-3 and J is TRBJ2-2; 8 nucleotides align to TRBD1. Germline V gene lookup returns CDR1 SGHNT and CDR2 YENEEA. J gave up 2 bases and V 5 bases, and 4 bases lay outside the gene matches. CDR3 size: 15 residues. CDR3 loop: CASSRGQGNTGELFF. The DNA of the CDR3 is TGTGCCAGCAGCCGCGGACAGGGCAACACCGGGGAGCTGTTTTTT.

V usage is TRBV5-4 and J usage is TRBJ2-2; D uncertain. Germline loops: CDR1 SGHNT, CDR2 YYREEE (reference sequence). The CDR3 length is 13 residues. V lost 0 bases and J lost 3, with 3 bases in between. As DNA, the CDR3 is TGTGCCAGCAGCTTGGCCCACACCGGGGAGCTGTTTTTT. Protein: CASSLAHTGELFF.

J is TRBJ2-3 and V is TRBV11-3, with TRBD2 matching over 9 bases. The germline CDR1 and CDR2 sequences are SGHNT and YENEEA. This CDR3 comprises 16 residues. Trimming took 1 base from V and 2 from J; bases not matched to a gene: 4. CDR3 region: CASSLGIAGATDTQYF. CDR3 nucleotide sequence: TGTGCCAGCAGCTTAGGGATAGCGGGAGCCACAGATACGCAGTATTTT.

The chain employs TRBV6-2 or TRBV6-3 and TRBJ2-2, with 15 bases identical to TRBD2. There are 18 residues in the CDR3. Germline loops: CDR1 MNHEY, CDR2 SVGEGT. V gave up 6 bases and J gave up 3 bases; unmatched junction bases: 8. The CDR3 spells CASSWRTSGGADTGELFF. Here the CDR3 DNA reads TGTGCCAGCAGCTGGCGGACTAGCGGGGGGGCCGACACCGGGGAGCTGTTTTTT.

This clone was found a few times. CDR3 sequence reads: CASSQEGFGGDHEQYF. In nucleotides, the CDR3 is TGTGCCAGCAGCCAAGAGGGATTCGGGGGTGATCACGAGCAGTACTTC. This chain connects TRBV3-1 (or the pseudogene TRBV3-2) to TRBJ2-7, with D perhaps matching TRBD2 (6 bases). Germline CDR1 LGHDT, CDR2 YNNKEL (reference sequence). CDR3 length: 16 amino acids. The V end lost 0 bases, the J end lost 5 bases, and 17 bases lay between the germline ends.

V usage is TRBV19 and J usage is TRBJ1-2; 9 bases line up with TRBD1. This CDR3 has 15 residues. V shed 7 bases and J 2 bases; nucleotides not matched to a gene: 8. Germline CDR1 reads LNHDA; CDR2 reads SQIVND (reference sequence). The CDR3 loop reads CASTPGQGSNYGYTF. DNA for the CDR3: TGTGCCAGTACCCCAGGACAGGGGTCGAACTATGGCTACACCTTC.

This clone appeared a single time. The chain combines TRBV6-1 with TRBJ1-5, with a weak D call TRBD1 (5 bases). Germline lookup yields CDR1 MNHNS and CDR2 SASEGT. V gave up 3 bases and J gave up 5 bases, with 8 bases separating them. The CDR3 extends over 13 amino acids. The CDR3 region has the DNA TGTGCCAGCAGTGAGATGGGGCATCAGCCCCAGCATTTT. Translated: CASSEMGHQPQHF.